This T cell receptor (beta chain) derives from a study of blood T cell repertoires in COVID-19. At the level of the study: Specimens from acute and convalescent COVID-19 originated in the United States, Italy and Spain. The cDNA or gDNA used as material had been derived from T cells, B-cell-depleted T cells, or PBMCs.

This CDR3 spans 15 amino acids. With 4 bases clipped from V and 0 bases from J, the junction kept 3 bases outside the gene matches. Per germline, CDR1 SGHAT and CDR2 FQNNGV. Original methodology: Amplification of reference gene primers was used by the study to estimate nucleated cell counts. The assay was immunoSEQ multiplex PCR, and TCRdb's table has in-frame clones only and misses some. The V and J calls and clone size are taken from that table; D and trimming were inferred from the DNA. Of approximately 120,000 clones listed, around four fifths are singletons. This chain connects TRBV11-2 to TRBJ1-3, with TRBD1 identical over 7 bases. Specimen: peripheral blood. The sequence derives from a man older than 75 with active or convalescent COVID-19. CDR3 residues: CASSSGTASGNTIYF. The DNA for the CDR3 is TGTGCCAGCAGCTCCGGGACAGCCTCTGGAAACACCATATATTTT. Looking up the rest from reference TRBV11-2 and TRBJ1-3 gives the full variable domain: EAGVAQSPRYKIIEKRQSVAFWCNPISGHATLYWYQQILGQGPKLLIQFQNNGVVDDSQLPKDRFSAERLKGVDSTLKIQPAKLEDSAVYLCASSSGTASGNTIYFGEGSWLTVV.